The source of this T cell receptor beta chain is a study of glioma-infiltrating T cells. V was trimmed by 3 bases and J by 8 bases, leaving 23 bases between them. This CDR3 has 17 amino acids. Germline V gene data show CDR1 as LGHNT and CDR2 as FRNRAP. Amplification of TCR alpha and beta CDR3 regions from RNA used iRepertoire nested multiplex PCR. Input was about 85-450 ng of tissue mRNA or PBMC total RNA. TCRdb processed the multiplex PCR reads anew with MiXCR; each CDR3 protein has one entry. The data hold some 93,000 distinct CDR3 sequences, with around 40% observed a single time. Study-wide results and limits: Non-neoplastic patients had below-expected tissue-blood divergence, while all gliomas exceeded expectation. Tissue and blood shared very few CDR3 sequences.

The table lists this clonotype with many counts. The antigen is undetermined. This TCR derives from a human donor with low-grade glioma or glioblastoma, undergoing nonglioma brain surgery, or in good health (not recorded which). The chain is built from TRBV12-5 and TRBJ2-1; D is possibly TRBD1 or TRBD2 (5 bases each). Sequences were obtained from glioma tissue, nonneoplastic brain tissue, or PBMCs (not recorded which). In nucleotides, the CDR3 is TGTGCTAGTGGTTTTACCCCCTCTCTTGGGACCTTCGATGAGCAGTTCTTC. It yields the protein CASGFTPSLGTFDEQFF.